This T cell receptor beta chain came from a study of cytomegalovirus exposure and HLA in healthy donors. Study overall: In an early release, HLA-typed donors contributed approximately 82 million unique TCR sequences.

The CDR3 sequence is 13 residues long. The germline gives CDR1 MRHNA, CDR2 SNTAGT. The V and J ends lost 3 bases and 7 bases, in that order; junction bases with no gene match: 2. The PCR used 60 Vbeta and 13 Jbeta primers. The protocol was immunoSEQ multiplex PCR, while the TCRdb copy is restricted to in-frame clones and leaves out a portion. In the table there are 60,000 to 90,000 clones, 60% to 70% of which are singletons. This chain connects TRBV6-4 to TRBJ1-5; 8 positions match TRBD1. Sequencing was done on a sample of PBMCs. The origin of this receptor is a man aged 35-49 years in good health and CMV-seropositive. CDR3 protein: CASSEGTGQPQHF. The CDR3 region has the DNA TGTGCCAGCAGTGAAGGGACAGGCCAGCCCCAGCATTTT.